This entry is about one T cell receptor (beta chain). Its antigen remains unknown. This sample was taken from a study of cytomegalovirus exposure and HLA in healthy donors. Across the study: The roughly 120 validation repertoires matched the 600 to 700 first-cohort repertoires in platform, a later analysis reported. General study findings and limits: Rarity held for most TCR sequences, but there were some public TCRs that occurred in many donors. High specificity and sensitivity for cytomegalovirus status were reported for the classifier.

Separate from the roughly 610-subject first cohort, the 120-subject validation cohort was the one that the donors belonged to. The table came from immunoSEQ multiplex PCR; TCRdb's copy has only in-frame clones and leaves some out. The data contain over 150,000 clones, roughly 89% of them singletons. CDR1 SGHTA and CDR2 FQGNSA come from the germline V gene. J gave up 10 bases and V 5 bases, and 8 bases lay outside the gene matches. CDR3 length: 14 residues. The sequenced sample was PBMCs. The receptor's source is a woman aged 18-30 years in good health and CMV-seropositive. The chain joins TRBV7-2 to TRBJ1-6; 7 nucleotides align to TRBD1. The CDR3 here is CASSPEPRGSPLHF. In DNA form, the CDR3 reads TGTGCCAGCAGCCCCGAACCCAGGGGGTCACCCCTCCACTTT.